The 20 T cell receptor beta chains below come from one sample, sequenced in a study of blood T cell repertoires in COVID-19. Assay: immunoSEQ multiplex PCR; the TCRdb copy retains only in-frame clones and omits some. This sample has about 260,000 clones, with approximately 90% found just once. The material sequenced was PBMCs or T cells enriched from blood (not recorded which). The origin of the receptors is a man between 40 and 49 years old who had been exposed to COVID-19.

This chain joins TRBV7-2 and TRBJ2-2, with 9 bases aligning to TRBD2. There are 17 residues in the CDR3. V lost 5 bases to trimming and J lost 5 bases; unmatched junction nucleotides: 12. Per germline, CDR1 SGHTA and CDR2 FQGNSA. The CDR3 nucleotides are TGTGCCAGCAGCGCTCGCCGACTAGCGGAGGGAACCGGGGAGCTGTTTTTT. This sequence encodes CASSARRLAEGTGELFF.

V and J are TRBV20-1 and TRBJ2-1; perhaps TRBD1 as D (6 bases). The CDR3 totals 11 residues. In germline, CDR1 is DFQATT, CDR2 SNEGSKA (reference sequence). The germline V and J ends were trimmed by 0 bases and 10 bases, with 7 bases remaining between them. The CDR3 reads CSAREGAEQFF. DNA for the CDR3: TGCAGTGCTAGAGAGGGGGCGGAGCAGTTCTTC.

The chain is built from TRBV5-8 and TRBJ1-3, with TRBD1 matching 7 bases. Germline V lookup: CDR1 SGHTS, CDR2 YDEGEE. V shed 4 bases and J 8 bases; nucleotides not matched to a gene: 9. The CDR3 covers 14 residues. This CDR3 reads CASSPPNRGDTIYF. Here the CDR3 DNA reads TGTGCCAGCAGCCCCCCGAACAGGGGAGACACCATATATTTT.

The chain has TRBV5-1 and TRBJ2-7; 11 bases are a match to TRBD1. J lost 2 bases, V lost 5 bases, and 3 bases had no gene match. The CDR3 runs 14 residues. Germline V gives CDR1 SGHRS, CDR2 YFSETQ. This CDR3 reads CASRPDRGPYEQYF. Here the CDR3 DNA reads TGCGCCAGCAGACCGGACAGGGGGCCCTACGAGCAGTACTTC.

The chain uses TRBV5-4 and TRBJ1-4, with D maybe TRBD1 (5 bases). The germline V gene has CDR1 SGHNT and CDR2 YYREEE (reference sequence). Trimming pared 5 bases from V and 7 bases from J, leaving 18 bases between. This CDR3 has 15 amino acids. DNA of the CDR3: TGTGCCAGCAGTAATTCCGGGGGATTGGGTGAAAAACTGTTTTTT. Protein product: CASSNSGGLGEKLFF.

The chain uses TRBV28 and TRBJ2-7, with D perhaps matching TRBD1 (6 bases). V gave up 5 bases and J gave up 3 bases, with 14 bases separating them. The CDR3 consists of 14 residues. Germline V gene data show CDR1 as MDHEN and CDR2 as SYDVKM. The CDR3, as DNA: TGTGCCAGCAGTCCGCGGACAGCGAACTACGAGCAGTACTTC. Its translation is CASSPRTANYEQYF.

The chain joins TRBV5-1 to TRBJ2-1, with TRBD2 matching 10 bases. J was trimmed by 7 bases and V by 4 bases; bases with no gene match: 11. This CDR3 has 16 amino acids. CDR1 and CDR2 (germline): SGHRS, YFSETQ. CDR3 nucleotides: TGCGCCAGCAGCGCGAGTCTAGCGGGAGTACGAAATGAGCAGTTCTTC. The encoded protein is CASSASLAGVRNEQFF. Variable domain in full (rest from reference TRBV5-1 and TRBJ2-1): KAGVTQTPRYLIKTRGQQVTLSCSPISGHRSVSWYQQTPGQGLQFLFEYFSETQRNKGNFPGRFSGRQFSNSRSEMNVSTLELGDSALYLCASSASLAGVRNEQFFGPGTRLTVL.

The chain links TRBV30 to TRBJ1-4; possibly TRBD1 for D (5 bases). V shed 4 bases and J shed 4 bases, with 10 bases lying between them. The germline CDR1 and CDR2 sequences are GTSNPN and SVGIG (reference sequence). The CDR3 is 13 amino acids. CDR3 amino acids: CAWNQGLNEKLFF. The CDR3 region has the DNA TGTGCCTGGAATCAGGGCCTTAATGAAAAACTGTTTTTT.

This clone was recorded only once. J is TRBJ2-3 and V is TRBV11-3; 9 positions match TRBD2. V dropped 5 bases and J dropped 2; count of bases not matched to a gene: 8. CDR3 length: 16 residues. From germline, CDR1 is SGHNT and CDR2 YENEEA. CDR3 coding DNA: TGTGCCAGCAGCCCCCGGACTAGCGCTAACACAGATACGCAGTATTTT. It translates to CASSPRTSANTDTQYF.

For this clone: Other DNA sequences in this specimen translate into the identical CDR3. V and J are TRBV12-3 or TRBV12-4 and TRBJ1-2, with 7 bases that match TRBD1. The V segment lost 6 bases and the J segment 2 bases; nucleotides outside the gene matches: 3. This CDR3 is 13 amino acids long. The DNA of the CDR3 is TGTGCCAGCAGCCCACAGGGGAACTATGGCTACACCTTC. Protein sequence: CASSPQGNYGYTF.

V usage is TRBV6-5 and J usage is TRBJ2-7, with a tentative D call TRBD2 (5 bases). This CDR3 comprises 11 residues. The V end was cut by 11 bases, the J end by 1 base, with 9 bases between. Germline-derived CDR1 and CDR2 are MNHEY and SVGAGI. The CDR3: CAGGSSYEQYF. In nucleotides, the CDR3 is TGTGCCGGAGGCAGTTCCTACGAGCAGTACTTC.

This clone was seen just once. The chain has TRBV28 and TRBJ1-2; TRBD1 aligns across 9 bases. The CDR3 runs to 15 residues. In germline, CDR1 is MDHEN, CDR2 SYDVKM. J was trimmed by 8 bases and V by 2 bases; bases with no gene match: 9. This CDR3 is CASSLKIQGAGGYTF. The CDR3 bases are TGTGCCAGCAGTTTAAAGATACAGGGGGCGGGAGGCTACACCTTC.

This chain joins TRBV5-4 and TRBJ2-7, with D perhaps TRBD1 (6 bases). CDR3 length equals 15 residues. Germline CDR1 SGHNT, CDR2 YYREEE (reference sequence). Trimming removed 2 bases from V and 4 bases from J, with 16 bases in between. For the CDR3, the DNA is TGTGCCAGCAGCTTTTTCCAGGGGCCTCGGTACGAGCAGTACTTC. This codes for CASSFFQGPRYEQYF.

For the CDR3, the DNA is TGTGCCAGCAGCTTACAAGCGGGAGGGCCGAATGAGCAGTTCTTC. It is translated as CASSLQAGGPNEQFF. This chain uses TRBV7-3 with TRBJ2-1; TRBD2 aligns across 10 bases. Germline CDR1 is SGHTA and CDR2 is FQGTGA. The junction had 5 bases not matched to a gene; V was cut back by 2 bases and J by 7 bases. This CDR3 is 15 amino acids long.

The rearrangement links TRBV27 to TRBJ2-7, with TRBD2 matching over 9 bases. V shed 6 bases and J 1 base; nucleotides not matched to a gene: 4. The CDR3 is 14 amino acids. Germline V gene lookup returns CDR1 MNHEY and CDR2 SMNVEV (reference sequence). This chain's CDR3 is CASSRLAASYEQYF. The CDR3 DNA reads as TGTGCCAGCAGCAGACTAGCGGCTTCCTACGAGCAGTACTTC.

The chain carries TRBV30 and TRBJ2-2, with D possibly being TRBD1 (6 bases). V lost 7 bases and J lost 5, with 14 bases in between. Germline loops: CDR1 GTSNPN, CDR2 SVGIG (reference sequence). The CDR3 loop spans 13 amino acids. CDR3 DNA: TGTGCCTCCCCATCACAGGGTACCGGGGAGCTGTTTTTT. Its protein is CASPSQGTGELFF.

The chain uses TRBV28 and TRBJ1-5, with TRBD1 identical over 8 bases. After removal of 2 bases from V and 6 bases from J, the junction contained 6 bases not matched to a gene. The germline V gene has CDR1 MDHEN and CDR2 SYDVKM. CDR3 size: 15 residues. CDR3 coding DNA: TGTGCCAGCAGTTTAAGCCAGGGGGCATCTCAGCCCCAGCATTTT. It is translated as CASSLSQGASQPQHF.

This chain links TRBV7-3 with TRBJ2-2, with 7 bases that match TRBD1. Per germline, CDR1 SGHTA and CDR2 FQGTGA. The CDR3 covers 15 residues. The trim removed 5 bases at V and 4 bases at J, leaving 7 bases unmatched. This CDR3 reads CASSRDSISTGELFF. DNA for the CDR3: TGTGCCAGCAGCCGGGACAGTATAAGCACCGGGGAGCTGTTTTTT. The full variable domain, completed using reference TRBV7-3 and TRBJ2-2, is GAGVSQTPSNKVTEKGKYVELRCDPISGHTALYWYRQSLGQGPEFLIYFQGTGAADDSGLPNDRFFAVRPEGSVSTLKIQRTERGDSAVYLCASSRDSISTGELFFGEGSRLTVL.

This chain joins TRBV30 and TRBJ1-6; 7 bases align to TRBD1. There are 10 residues in the CDR3. Germline V gene data show CDR1 as GTSNPN and CDR2 as SVGIG (reference sequence). J lost 14 bases, V lost 3 bases, and 1 base had no gene match. The CDR3 protein is CAWSRGSLHF. CDR3 sequence (DNA): TGTGCCTGGAGCAGGGGGTCCCTCCACTTT.

The chain links TRBV9 to TRBJ2-5; TRBD1 might be the D (6 bases). The germline gives CDR1 SGDLS, CDR2 YYNGEE. This CDR3 is built from 14 residues. The V gene lost 3 bases and the J gene lost 5 bases, with 14 bases spanning the gap. This CDR3 is CASSGVRQGETQYF. The DNA for the CDR3 is TGTGCCAGCAGCGGAGTGCGGCAGGGGGAGACCCAGTACTTC.